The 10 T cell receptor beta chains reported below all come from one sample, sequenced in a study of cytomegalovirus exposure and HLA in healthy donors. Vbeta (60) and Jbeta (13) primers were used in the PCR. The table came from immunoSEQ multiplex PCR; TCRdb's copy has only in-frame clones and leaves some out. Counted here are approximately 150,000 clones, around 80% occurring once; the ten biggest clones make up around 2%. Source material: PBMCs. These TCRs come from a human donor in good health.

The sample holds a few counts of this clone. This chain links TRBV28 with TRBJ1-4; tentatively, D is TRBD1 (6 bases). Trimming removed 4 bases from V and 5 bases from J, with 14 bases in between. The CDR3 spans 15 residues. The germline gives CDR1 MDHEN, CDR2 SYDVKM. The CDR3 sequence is CASSSMTGPNEKLFF. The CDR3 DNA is TGTGCCAGCAGTTCTATGACAGGCCCCAATGAAAAACTGTTTTTT.

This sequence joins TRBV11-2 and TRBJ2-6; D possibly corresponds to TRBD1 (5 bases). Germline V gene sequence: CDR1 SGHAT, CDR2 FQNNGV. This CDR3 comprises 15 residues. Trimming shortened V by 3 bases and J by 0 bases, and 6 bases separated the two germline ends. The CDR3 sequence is CASSFDSSGANVLTF. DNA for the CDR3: TGTGCCAGCAGCTTCGACAGCTCTGGGGCCAACGTCCTGACTTTC.

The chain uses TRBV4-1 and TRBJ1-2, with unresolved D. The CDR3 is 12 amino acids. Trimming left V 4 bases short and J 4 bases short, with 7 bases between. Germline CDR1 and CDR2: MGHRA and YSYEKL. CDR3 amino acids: CASSRDGYGYTF. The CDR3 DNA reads TGCGCCAGCAGCCGCGATGGCTATGGCTACACCTTC.

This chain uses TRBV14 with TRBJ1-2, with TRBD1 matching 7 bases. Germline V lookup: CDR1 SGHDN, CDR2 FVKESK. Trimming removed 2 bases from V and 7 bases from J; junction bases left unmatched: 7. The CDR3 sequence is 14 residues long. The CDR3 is CASSQLRGPIGYTF. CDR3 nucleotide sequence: TGTGCCAGCAGCCAATTAAGGGGGCCAATTGGCTACACCTTC.

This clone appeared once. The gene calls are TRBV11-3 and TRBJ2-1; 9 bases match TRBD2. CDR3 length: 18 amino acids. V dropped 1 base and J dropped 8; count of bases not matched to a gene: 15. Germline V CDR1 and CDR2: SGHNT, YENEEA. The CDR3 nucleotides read TGTGCCAGCAGCTTAGGATCGTTAGGCGGGGGGGCCAGGCATGAGCAGTTCTTC. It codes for CASSLGSLGGGARHEQFF.

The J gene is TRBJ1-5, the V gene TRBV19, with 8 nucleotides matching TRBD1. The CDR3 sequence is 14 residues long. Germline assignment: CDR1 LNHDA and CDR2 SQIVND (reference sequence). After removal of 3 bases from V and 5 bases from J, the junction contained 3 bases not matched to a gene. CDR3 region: CASSIGQGHQPQHF. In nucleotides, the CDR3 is TGTGCCAGTAGTATCGGACAGGGCCATCAGCCCCAGCATTTT.

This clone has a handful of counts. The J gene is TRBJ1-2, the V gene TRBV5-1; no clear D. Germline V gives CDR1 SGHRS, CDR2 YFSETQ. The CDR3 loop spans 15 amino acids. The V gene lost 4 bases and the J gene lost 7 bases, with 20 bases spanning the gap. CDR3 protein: CASSPRRRENSGYTF. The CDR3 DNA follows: TGCGCCAGCAGCCCGCGCAGGAGGGAGAACAGTGGCTACACCTTC. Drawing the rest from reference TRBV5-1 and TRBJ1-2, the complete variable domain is KAGVTQTPRYLIKTRGQQVTLSCSPISGHRSVSWYQQTPGQGLQFLFEYFSETQRNKGNFPGRFSGRQFSNSRSEMNVSTLELGDSALYLCASSPRRRENSGYTFGSGTRLTVV.

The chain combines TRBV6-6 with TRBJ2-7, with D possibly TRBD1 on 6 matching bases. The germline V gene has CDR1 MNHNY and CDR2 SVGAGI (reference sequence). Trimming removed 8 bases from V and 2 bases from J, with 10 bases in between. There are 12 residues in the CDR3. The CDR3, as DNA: TGTGCCAGCCGAGGGACAACCTACGAGCAGTACTTC. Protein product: CASRGTTYEQYF.

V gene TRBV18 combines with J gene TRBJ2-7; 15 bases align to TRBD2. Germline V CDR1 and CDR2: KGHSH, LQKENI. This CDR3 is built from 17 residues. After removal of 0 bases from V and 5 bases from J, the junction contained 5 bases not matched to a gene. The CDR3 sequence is CASSPPGLAGGLNEQYF. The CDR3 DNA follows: TGTGCCAGCTCACCACCGGGACTAGCGGGGGGCCTTAACGAGCAGTACTTC.

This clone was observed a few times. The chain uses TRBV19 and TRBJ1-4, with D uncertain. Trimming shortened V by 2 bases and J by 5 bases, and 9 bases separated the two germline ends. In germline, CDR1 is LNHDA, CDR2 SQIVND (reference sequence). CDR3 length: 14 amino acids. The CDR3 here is CASSIRRRNEKLFF. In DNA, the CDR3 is TGTGCCAGTAGTATAAGGCGGCGGAATGAAAAACTGTTTTTT. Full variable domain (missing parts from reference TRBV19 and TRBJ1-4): DGGITQSPKYLFRKEGQNVTLSCEQNLNHDAMYWYRQDPGQGLRLIYYSQIVNDFQKGDIAEGYSVSREKKESFPLTVTSAQKNPTAFYLCASSIRRRNEKLFFGSGTQLSVL.